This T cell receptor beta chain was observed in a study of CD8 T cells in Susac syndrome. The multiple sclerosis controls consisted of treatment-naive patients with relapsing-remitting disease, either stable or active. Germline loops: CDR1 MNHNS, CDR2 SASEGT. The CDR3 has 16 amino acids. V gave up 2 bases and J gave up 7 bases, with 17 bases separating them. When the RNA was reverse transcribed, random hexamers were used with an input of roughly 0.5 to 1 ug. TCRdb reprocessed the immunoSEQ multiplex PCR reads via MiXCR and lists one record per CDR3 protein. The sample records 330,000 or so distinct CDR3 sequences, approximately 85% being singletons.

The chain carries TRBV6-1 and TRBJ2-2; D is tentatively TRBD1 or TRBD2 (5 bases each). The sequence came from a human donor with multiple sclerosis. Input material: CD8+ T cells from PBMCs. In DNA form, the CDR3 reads TGTGCCAGCAGTGAATATGTGTCCGGGACGCACGGGGAGCTGTTTTTT. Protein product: CASSEYVSGTHGELFF.